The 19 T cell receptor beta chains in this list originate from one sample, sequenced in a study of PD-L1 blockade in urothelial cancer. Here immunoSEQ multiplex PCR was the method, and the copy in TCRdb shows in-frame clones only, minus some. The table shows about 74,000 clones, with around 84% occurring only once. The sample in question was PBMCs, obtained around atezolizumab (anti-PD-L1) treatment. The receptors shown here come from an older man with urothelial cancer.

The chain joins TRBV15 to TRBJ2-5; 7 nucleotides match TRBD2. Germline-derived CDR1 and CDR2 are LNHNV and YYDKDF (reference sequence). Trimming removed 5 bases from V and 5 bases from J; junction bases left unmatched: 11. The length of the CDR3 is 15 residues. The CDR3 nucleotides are TGTGCCACCAGCTCATACAGCGGGACCCGGGAGACCCAGTACTTC. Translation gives CATSSYSGTRETQYF.

The CDR3 region is CASSQLAGGPTDTQYF. CDR3 coding DNA: TGTGCCAGCAGCCAACTAGCGGGAGGGCCTACAGATACGCAGTATTTT. This rearrangement joins TRBV11-2 to TRBJ2-3; 13 positions match TRBD2. The germline gives CDR1 SGHAT, CDR2 FQNNGV. Trimming cost V 5 bases and J 3 bases; bases outside gene matches: 5. This CDR3 region has 16 residues.

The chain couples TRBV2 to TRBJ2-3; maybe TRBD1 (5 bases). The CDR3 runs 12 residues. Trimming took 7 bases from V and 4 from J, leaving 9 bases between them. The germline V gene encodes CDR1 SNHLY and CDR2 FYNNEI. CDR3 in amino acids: CASKGPADTQYF. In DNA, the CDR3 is TGTGCCAGCAAGGGGCCGGCAGATACGCAGTATTTT. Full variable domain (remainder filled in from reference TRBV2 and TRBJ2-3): EPEVTQTPSHQVTQMGQEVILRCVPISNHLYFYWYRQILGQKVEFLVSFYNNEISEKSEIFDDQFSVERPDGSNFTLKIRSTKLEDSAMYFCASKGPADTQYFGPGTRLTVL.

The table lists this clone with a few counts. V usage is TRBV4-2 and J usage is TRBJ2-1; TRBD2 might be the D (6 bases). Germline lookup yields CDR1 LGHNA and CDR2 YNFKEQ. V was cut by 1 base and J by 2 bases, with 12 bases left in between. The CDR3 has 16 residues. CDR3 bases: TGTGCCAGCAGCCAAGCTCGCGGGACGACCTACAATGAGCAGTTCTTC. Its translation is CASSQARGTTYNEQFF.

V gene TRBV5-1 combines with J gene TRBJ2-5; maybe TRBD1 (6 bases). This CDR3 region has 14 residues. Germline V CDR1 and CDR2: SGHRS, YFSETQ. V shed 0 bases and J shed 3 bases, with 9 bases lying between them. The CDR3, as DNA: TGCGCCAGCAGCTTGGGGTCAGGGGAAGAGACCCAGTACTTC. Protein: CASSLGSGEETQYF.

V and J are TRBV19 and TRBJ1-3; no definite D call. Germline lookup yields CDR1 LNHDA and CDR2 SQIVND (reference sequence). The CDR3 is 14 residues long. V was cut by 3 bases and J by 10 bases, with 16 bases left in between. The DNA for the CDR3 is TGTGCCAGTAGTATCCCCGGTGGGCTGCCGACCATATATTTT. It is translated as CASSIPGGLPTIYF.

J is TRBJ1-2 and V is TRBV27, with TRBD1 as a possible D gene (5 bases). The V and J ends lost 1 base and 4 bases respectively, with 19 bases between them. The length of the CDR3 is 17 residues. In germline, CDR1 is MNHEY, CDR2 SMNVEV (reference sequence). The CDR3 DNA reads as TGTGCCAGCAGTTTATTAGACAGCTACTACGCACCCTATGGCTACACCTTC. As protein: CASSLLDSYYAPYGYTF.

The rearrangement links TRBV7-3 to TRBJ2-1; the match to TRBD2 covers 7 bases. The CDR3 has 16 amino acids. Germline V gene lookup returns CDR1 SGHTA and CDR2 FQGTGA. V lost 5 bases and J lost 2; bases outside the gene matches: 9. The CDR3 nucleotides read TGTGCCAGCAGCCTCTCGGGGGGAGCTGCCTACAATGAGCAGTTCTTC. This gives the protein CASSLSGGAAYNEQFF.

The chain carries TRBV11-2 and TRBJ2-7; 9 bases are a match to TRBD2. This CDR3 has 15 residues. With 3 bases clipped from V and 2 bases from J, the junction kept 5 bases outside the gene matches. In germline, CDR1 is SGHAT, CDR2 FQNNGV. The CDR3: CASSFKREDAYEQYF. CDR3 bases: TGTGCCAGCAGCTTTAAGCGGGAGGACGCCTACGAGCAGTACTTC.

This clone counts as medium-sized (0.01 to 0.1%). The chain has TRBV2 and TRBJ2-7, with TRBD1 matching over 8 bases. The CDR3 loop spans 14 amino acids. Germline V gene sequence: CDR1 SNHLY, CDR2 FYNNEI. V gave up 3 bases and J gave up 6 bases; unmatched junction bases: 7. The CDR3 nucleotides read TGTGCCAGCAGTGAGGACAGGGAGACAAGCGAGCAGTACTTC. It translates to CASSEDRETSEQYF.

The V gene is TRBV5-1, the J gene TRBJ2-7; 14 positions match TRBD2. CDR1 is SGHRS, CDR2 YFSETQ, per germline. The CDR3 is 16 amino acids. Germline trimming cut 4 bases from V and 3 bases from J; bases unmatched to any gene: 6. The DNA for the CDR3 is TGCGCCAGCAGCCCCGGGACTAGCGGGAGCGTCTACGAGCAGTACTTC. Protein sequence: CASSPGTSGSVYEQYF.

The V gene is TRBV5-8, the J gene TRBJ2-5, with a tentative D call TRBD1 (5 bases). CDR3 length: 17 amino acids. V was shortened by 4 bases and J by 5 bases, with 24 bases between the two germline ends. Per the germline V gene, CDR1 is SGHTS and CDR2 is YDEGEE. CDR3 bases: TGTGCCAGCAGCCCTAAACCGAGAACGACAGACGGGGAGACCCAGTACTTC. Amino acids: CASSPKPRTTDGETQYF.

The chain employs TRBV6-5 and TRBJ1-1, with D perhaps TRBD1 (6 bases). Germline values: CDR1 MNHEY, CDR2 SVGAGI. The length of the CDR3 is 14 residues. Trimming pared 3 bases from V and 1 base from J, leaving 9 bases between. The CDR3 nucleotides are TGTGCCAGCAGTTATCAGGGGTGGAACACTGAAGCTTTCTTT. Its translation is CASSYQGWNTEAFF.

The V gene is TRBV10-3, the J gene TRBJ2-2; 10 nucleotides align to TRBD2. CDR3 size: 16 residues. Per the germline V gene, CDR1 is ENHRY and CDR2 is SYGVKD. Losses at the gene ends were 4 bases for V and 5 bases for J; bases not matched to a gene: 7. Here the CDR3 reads CAISVLAGVGTGELFF. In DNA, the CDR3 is TGTGCCATCAGTGTTCTAGCGGGAGTGGGGACCGGGGAGCTGTTTTTT.

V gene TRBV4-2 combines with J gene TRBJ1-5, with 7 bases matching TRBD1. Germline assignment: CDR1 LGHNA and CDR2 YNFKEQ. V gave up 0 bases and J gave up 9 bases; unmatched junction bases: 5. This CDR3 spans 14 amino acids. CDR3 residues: CASSQDNRGAPQHF. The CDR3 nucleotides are TGTGCCAGCAGCCAAGATAACAGGGGAGCGCCCCAGCATTTT.

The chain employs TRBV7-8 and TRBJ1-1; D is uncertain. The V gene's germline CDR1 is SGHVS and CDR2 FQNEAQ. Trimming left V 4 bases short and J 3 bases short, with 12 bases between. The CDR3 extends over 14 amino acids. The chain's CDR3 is CASSSEAGYTEAFF. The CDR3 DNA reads TGTGCCAGCAGCTCAGAAGCAGGATACACTGAAGCTTTCTTT. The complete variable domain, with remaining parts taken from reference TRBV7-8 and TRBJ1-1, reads GAGVSQSPRYKVAKRGQDVALRCDPISGHVSLFWYQQALGQGPEFLTYFQNEAQLDKSGLPSDRFFAERPEGSVSTLKIQRTQQEDSAVYLCASSSEAGYTEAFFGQGTRLTVV.

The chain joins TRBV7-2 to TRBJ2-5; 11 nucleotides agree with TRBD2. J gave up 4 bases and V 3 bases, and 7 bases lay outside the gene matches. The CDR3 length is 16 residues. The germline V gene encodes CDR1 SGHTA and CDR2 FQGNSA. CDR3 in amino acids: CASSFGLAGLGETQYF. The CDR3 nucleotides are TGTGCCAGCAGCTTCGGACTAGCGGGTCTGGGAGAGACCCAGTACTTC.

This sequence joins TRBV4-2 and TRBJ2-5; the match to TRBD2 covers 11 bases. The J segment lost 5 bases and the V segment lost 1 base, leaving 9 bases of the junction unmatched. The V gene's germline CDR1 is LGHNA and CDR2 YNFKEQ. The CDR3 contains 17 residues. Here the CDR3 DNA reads TGTGCCAGCAGCCAAGCCGGGTCGGTAGCGGGAGGGGAGACCCAGTACTTC. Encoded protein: CASSQAGSVAGGETQYF.

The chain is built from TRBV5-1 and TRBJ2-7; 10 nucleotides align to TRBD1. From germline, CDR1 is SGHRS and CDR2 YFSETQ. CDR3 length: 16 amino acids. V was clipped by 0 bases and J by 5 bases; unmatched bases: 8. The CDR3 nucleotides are TGCGCCAGCAGCTTGGATCCGACAGGGGGCCCCCACGAGCAGTACTTC. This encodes CASSLDPTGGPHEQYF.